The T cell receptor beta chain under discussion was sequenced for a study of blood T cell repertoires in COVID-19. With V trimmed by 6 bases and J by 4 bases, 3 bases remained unmatched. The germline gives CDR1 MNHEY, CDR2 SVGEGT. The CDR3 runs to 13 residues. The method was immunoSEQ multiplex PCR; TCRdb's version includes in-frame clones alone and lacks a portion of them. The table has approximately 170,000 clones, around 86% seen once. The chain has TRBV6-2 or TRBV6-3 and TRBJ1-1; 9 nucleotides match TRBD1. The sequence derives from a woman aged 80 or over in a cohort sampled during active or convalescent COVID-19. Sequencing input: peripheral blood. CDR3 in amino acids: CASSSTGGTEAFF. CDR3 DNA: TGTGCCAGCAGCTCGACAGGGGGCACTGAAGCTTTCTTT.